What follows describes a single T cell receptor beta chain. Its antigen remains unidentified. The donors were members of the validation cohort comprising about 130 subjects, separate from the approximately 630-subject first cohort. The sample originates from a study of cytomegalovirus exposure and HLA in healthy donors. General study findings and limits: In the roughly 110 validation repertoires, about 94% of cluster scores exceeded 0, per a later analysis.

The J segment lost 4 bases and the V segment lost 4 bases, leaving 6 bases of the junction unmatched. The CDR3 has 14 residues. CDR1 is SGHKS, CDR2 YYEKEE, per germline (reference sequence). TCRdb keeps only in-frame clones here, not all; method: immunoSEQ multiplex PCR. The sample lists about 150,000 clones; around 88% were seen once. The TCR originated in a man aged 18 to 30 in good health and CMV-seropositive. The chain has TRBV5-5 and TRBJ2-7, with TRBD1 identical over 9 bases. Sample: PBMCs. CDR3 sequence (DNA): TGTGCCAGCAGCCGACAGGGGGTGCTATACGAGCAGTACTTC. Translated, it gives CASSRQGVLYEQYF.